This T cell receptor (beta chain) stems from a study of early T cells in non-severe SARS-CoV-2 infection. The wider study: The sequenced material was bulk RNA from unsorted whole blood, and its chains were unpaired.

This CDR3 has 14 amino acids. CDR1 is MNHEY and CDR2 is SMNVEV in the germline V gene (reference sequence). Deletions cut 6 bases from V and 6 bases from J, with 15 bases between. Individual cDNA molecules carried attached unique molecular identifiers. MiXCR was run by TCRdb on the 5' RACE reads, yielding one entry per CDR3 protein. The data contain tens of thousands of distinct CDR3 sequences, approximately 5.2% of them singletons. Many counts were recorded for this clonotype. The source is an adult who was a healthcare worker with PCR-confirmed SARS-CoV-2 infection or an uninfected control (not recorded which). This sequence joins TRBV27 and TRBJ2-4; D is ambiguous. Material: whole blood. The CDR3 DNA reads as TGTGCCAGCAGCTCCGTGGGCAGCCGAAACATTCAGTACTTC. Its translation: CASSSVGSRNIQYF.